The 22 T cell receptor beta chains below come from one sample, sequenced in a study of cytomegalovirus exposure and HLA in healthy donors. TCRdb's copy holds only in-frame clones and misses some; the assay was immunoSEQ multiplex PCR. The sample records about 200,000 clones, around nine tenths being singletons. The sample taken for sequencing was PBMCs. These receptors all come from a woman aged 18-29 years in good health and CMV-seropositive.

V is TRBV25-1 and J is TRBJ1-2, with 7 bases identical to TRBD1. The V gene end was trimmed by 4 bases and the J gene end by 2 bases; junction bases not matched to a gene: 13. The CDR3 is 17 amino acids. Looked up from germline, CDR1 is MGHDK and CDR2 is SYGVNS. CDR3 loop: CASSAPFSTGKNYGYTF. The CDR3 DNA follows: TGTGCCAGCAGTGCCCCCTTCTCGACAGGGAAAAACTATGGCTACACCTTC.

This chain links TRBV7-7 with TRBJ2-1; 11 positions match TRBD2. V gave up 5 bases and J gave up 3 bases; unmatched junction bases: 3. The CDR3 runs to 15 residues. CDR1 SSHAT and CDR2 FNYEAQ come from the germline V gene (reference sequence). CDR3 DNA sequence: TGTGCCAGCAGCCCCACTAGCGGGAGCTACAATGAGCAGTTCTTC. This gives the protein CASSPTSGSYNEQFF.

The J gene is TRBJ2-7, the V gene TRBV4-2, with 8 bases fitting TRBD2. V was clipped by 0 bases and J by 1 base; unmatched bases: 5. Germline V gene data show CDR1 as LGHNA and CDR2 as YNFKEQ. The CDR3 contains 16 residues. The CDR3 region is CASSQEGAGVSYEQYF. CDR3 DNA: TGTGCCAGCAGCCAAGAGGGAGCGGGAGTGTCCTACGAGCAGTACTTC.

The chain carries TRBV12-2 and TRBJ2-7; the table's D call, TRBD2, has no DNA check behind it. TRBV12-2 corresponds to a pseudogene. The CDR3 sequence is 15 residues long. The CDR3 region is CASRLRLAEAYEQYF. In DNA, the CDR3 is TGTGCAAGTCGCTTAAGGCTAGCGGAAGCCTACGAGCAGTACTTC.

The V and J genes are TRBV6-1 and TRBJ1-2, with D unresolved. Germline V CDR1 and CDR2: MNHNS, SASEGT. This CDR3 spans 14 amino acids. V was trimmed by 2 bases and J by 0 bases, leaving 7 bases between them. The CDR3 nucleotides read TGTGCCAGCAGTGAAATGAGCTCTAACTATGGCTACACCTTC. Translated: CASSEMSSNYGYTF.

The J gene is TRBJ2-1, the V gene TRBV4-1; D gene unclear. Germline CDR1 is MGHRA and CDR2 is YSYEKL. V was trimmed by 0 bases and J by 5 bases, leaving 11 bases between them. The CDR3 is 15 amino acids. DNA of the CDR3: TGCGCCAGCAGCCAAGATCTTGGAGTGAACAATGAGCAGTTCTTC. Protein product: CASSQDLGVNNEQFF.

The chain recombines TRBV6-1 with TRBJ1-5, with a weak D call TRBD1 (6 bases). The germline V and J ends were trimmed by 6 bases and 3 bases, with 12 bases remaining between them. Germline V gene sequence: CDR1 MNHNS, CDR2 SASEGT. The CDR3 loop spans 14 amino acids. The chain's CDR3 is CASSRDTFNQPQHF. CDR3 sequence (DNA): TGTGCCAGCAGCCGGGACACCTTCAATCAGCCCCAGCATTTT.

The J gene is TRBJ2-1, the V gene TRBV9; unclear D gene. Germline CDR1 SGDLS, CDR2 YYNGEE. The germline V and J ends were trimmed by 0 bases and 3 bases, with 4 bases remaining between them. This CDR3 comprises 13 residues. For the CDR3, the DNA is TGTGCCAGCAGCGTAGACAGCTACAATGAGCAGTTCTTC. This codes for CASSVDSYNEQFF. The full variable domain, with the rest looked up from reference TRBV9 and TRBJ2-1, is DSGVTQTPKHLITATGQRVTLRCSPRSGDLSVYWYQQSLDQGLQFLIQYYNGEERAKGNILERFSAQQFPDLHSELNLSSLELGDSALYFCASSVDSYNEQFFGPGTRLTVL.

Here the CDR3 reads CASLGGGSNQPQHF. CDR3 DNA: TGTGCCAGCTTGGGGGGGGGTAGCAATCAGCCCCAGCATTTT. The chain has TRBV28 and TRBJ1-5; TRBD1 might be the D (5 bases). This CDR3 has 14 amino acids. Trimming left V 8 bases short and J 0 bases short, with 11 bases between. CDR1 is MDHEN and CDR2 is SYDVKM in the germline V gene.

The J gene is TRBJ1-5, the V gene TRBV4-2; 11 positions agree with TRBD1. Germline lookup yields CDR1 LGHNA and CDR2 YNFKEQ. The CDR3 has 16 residues. V lost 3 bases and J lost 4; bases outside the gene matches: 5. The CDR3: CASSHGTGGLNQPQHF. CDR3 in DNA: TGTGCCAGCAGCCATGGGACAGGGGGGTTAAATCAGCCCCAGCATTTT.

The chain recombines TRBV15 with TRBJ1-2; D may be TRBD1 (5 bases). The germline V gene encodes CDR1 LNHNV and CDR2 YYDKDF (reference sequence). This CDR3 is built from 15 residues. The V end lost 0 bases, the J end lost 8 bases, and 16 bases lay between the germline ends. CDR3 sequence reads: CATSRDPWTRGGYTF. In nucleotides, the CDR3 is TGTGCCACCAGCAGAGATCCCTGGACAAGAGGAGGCTACACCTTC.

This clone was seen once. The chain couples TRBV7-9 to TRBJ2-7, with a weak D call TRBD2 (6 bases). The CDR3 is 15 residues long. CDR1 and CDR2 from the germline V gene are SEHNR and FQNEAQ (reference sequence). V gave up 5 bases and J gave up 3 bases, with 17 bases separating them. This CDR3 reads CASSLEGLISYEQYF. For the CDR3, the DNA is TGTGCCAGCAGCCTGGAGGGTCTAATCAGCTACGAGCAGTACTTC.

This chain joins TRBV4-1 and TRBJ2-7; D uncertain. The germline V gene encodes CDR1 MGHRA and CDR2 YSYEKL. Trimming cost V 0 bases and J 0 bases, with 9 bases left between them. The CDR3 extends over 15 amino acids. CDR3 DNA sequence: TGCGCCAGCAGCCAAGAGTACTATCTCTCCTACGAGCAGTACTTC. It specifies CASSQEYYLSYEQYF.

This sequence joins TRBV28 and TRBJ2-5; D is possibly TRBD2 (5 bases). The germline gives CDR1 MDHEN, CDR2 SYDVKM. V was shortened by 7 bases and J by 7 bases, with 16 bases between the two germline ends. The CDR3 has 13 residues. The CDR3 coding sequence is TGTGCCAGCAACTATGAGGGAACGGGGACCCAGTACTTC. Translated, it gives CASNYEGTGTQYF.

This clone showed up just once. V gene TRBV6-6 combines with J gene TRBJ2-7; maybe TRBD2 (6 bases). V lost 0 bases to trimming and J lost 6 bases, with 12 bases between them. CDR1 MNHNY and CDR2 SVGAGI come from the germline V gene (reference sequence). The CDR3 consists of 14 residues. The DNA for the CDR3 is TGTGCCAGCAGTTACTCGGTACTAGCCCGCGAGCAGTACTTC. Amino acids: CASSYSVLAREQYF.

The chain recombines TRBV27 with TRBJ1-4; D is ambiguous. The CDR3 runs 15 residues. Germline V CDR1 and CDR2: MNHEY, SMNVEV (reference sequence). The V and J ends lost 6 bases and 6 bases respectively, with 17 bases between them. CDR3 nucleotide sequence: TGTGCCAGCAGATATACCGCAGAGCGGGATGAAAAACTGTTTTTT. Translating gives CASRYTAERDEKLFF.

V usage is TRBV27 and J usage is TRBJ2-3, with unresolved D. The V end lost 2 bases, the J end lost 2 bases, and 5 bases lay between the germline ends. This CDR3 has 13 amino acids. The germline V gene has CDR1 MNHEY and CDR2 SMNVEV (reference sequence). This CDR3 is CASSLGLTDTQYF. The CDR3 nucleotides read TGTGCCAGCAGTTTAGGGCTCACAGATACGCAGTATTTT.

The chain employs TRBV9 and TRBJ1-1, with D uncertain. CDR3 size: 15 residues. CDR1 is SGDLS and CDR2 is YYNGEE in the germline V gene. Trimming took 2 bases from V and 11 from J, leaving 22 bases between them. The CDR3 loop reads CASSVEPNDYSRAFF. CDR3 nucleotide sequence: TGTGCCAGCAGCGTTGAACCTAATGATTACAGTAGGGCTTTCTTT.

The V gene is TRBV7-3, the J gene TRBJ2-1; TRBD2 matches at 14 bases. From germline, CDR1 is SGHTA and CDR2 FQGTGA. The junction had 10 bases not matched to a gene; V was cut back by 1 base and J by 5 bases. There are 19 residues in the CDR3. CDR3 loop: CASSLRAGTSGSLDNEQFF. The CDR3 DNA reads TGTGCCAGCAGCTTAAGAGCGGGGACTAGCGGGAGTCTCGACAATGAGCAGTTCTTC.

This chain connects TRBV12-5 to TRBJ1-5, with D possibly TRBD1 on 6 matching bases. The germline gives CDR1 LGHNT, CDR2 FRNRAP. V gave up 1 base and J gave up 0 bases, with 13 bases separating them. The CDR3 is 17 residues long. DNA of the CDR3: TGTGCTAGTGGTTTGGATCGACAGGTGGATAGCAATCAGCCCCAGCATTTT. This encodes CASGLDRQVDSNQPQHF.

This clone was counted once. The rearrangement uses TRBV11-1 and TRBJ2-7, with D tentatively TRBD1 (6 bases). This CDR3 has 13 amino acids. V lost 1 base to trimming and J lost 3 bases, with 7 bases between them. Germline CDR1 is SGHAT and CDR2 is FQDESV (reference sequence). For the CDR3, the DNA is TGTGCCAGCAGCTTAGGGACAGTCTACGAGCAGTACTTC. Translation gives CASSLGTVYEQYF.

The CDR3 sequence is CASSLPGQATYEQYF. CDR3 in DNA: TGTGCCAGCAGCCTCCCGGGACAGGCAACCTACGAGCAGTACTTC. This rearrangement joins TRBV14 to TRBJ2-7, with 8 bases fitting TRBD1. The junction had 7 bases not matched to a gene; V was cut back by 4 bases and J by 2 bases. This CDR3 spans 15 amino acids. CDR1 is SGHDN and CDR2 is FVKESK in the germline V gene.